The rows below give T cell receptor beta chains drawn from one sample of a study of blood T cells in healthy people across ages. TCRdb re-analysed the 5' RACE reads in MiXCR, keeping a single row per CDR3 protein. This sample has 650,000 to 950,000 distinct CDR3 sequences, with under 45% found just once. The sample comprised blood. Receptors originate from a man between 60 and 75 years old in good health. The CDR3 runs from the conserved cysteine through the conserved F or W. D genes are given only for firm matches. Rows give clone size only sometimes, using once, few, many, or a class for an expanded clone.

J gene,clone size,D gene,V gene,CDR3 DNA,CDR3 protein
TRBJ1-1,-,-,TRBV5-1,TGCGCCAGCAGCTGGCTCCCTGTGCAGGGTGGAAAACCTGAAGCTTTCTTT,CASSWLPVQGGKPEAFF
TRBJ2-7,few,TRBD1,TRBV27,TGTGCCAGCAGTTTATATCCGGGACAGGGGGCGTACGAGCAGTACTTC,CASSLYPGQGAYEQYF
TRBJ2-1,few,-,TRBV12-3/TRBV12-4,TGTGCCAGCAGTTGGGTGGGAAGGGCCTACAATGAGCAGTTCTTC,CASSWVGRAYNEQFF
TRBJ2-1,-,-,TRBV20-1,TGCAGTGCTAGTCTAGGAGGGCACAATGAGCAGTTCTTC,CSASLGGHNEQFF
TRBJ1-2,once,-,TRBV6-5,TGTGCCAGCAGTTACTCGATTTTTGTCCAGGGGCCGAGTGGCTACACCTTC,CASSYSIFVQGPSGYTF
TRBJ2-7,few,TRBD1,TRBV9,TGTGCCAGCAGCGTAGGGGACAGGGGCCCCTGGATTATGTGCGAGCAGTACTTC,CASSVGDRGPWIMCEQYF
TRBJ2-2,-,TRBD2,TRBV4-1,TGCGCCAGCAGCGTAACGCCTAGCGGCGGGGAGCTGTTTTTT,CASSVTPSGGELFF
TRBJ2-5,-,-,TRBV4-3,TGCGCCAGCAGCCAAGATAGGAAGGAGACCCAGTACTTC,CASSQDRKETQYF
TRBJ2-3,-,-,TRBV28,TGTGCCAGCAGTTCACTTAGCGGCACAGATACGCAGTATTTT,CASSSLSGTDTQYF
TRBJ1-2,-,TRBD1,TRBV4-3,TGCGCCAGCAGCCAAGATCCCGGACAGGGGAACTATGGCTACACCTTC,CASSQDPGQGNYGYTF
TRBJ2-7,many,-,TRBV20-1,TGCAGTTTGGGGGCTAGGGGAGGGGACTACGAGCAGTACTTC,CSLGARGGDYEQYF
TRBJ1-2,-,-,TRBV20-1,TGCAGTGCTCGAGAAGTGGAGGGTACTAACTATGGCTACACCTTC,CSAREVEGTNYGYTF
TRBJ2-7,few,TRBD1,TRBV5-1,TGCGCCAGCAGCTTGGCCGGGCAGGGGGCGCTTGAGCAGTACTTC,CASSLAGQGALEQYF
TRBJ2-2,-,-,TRBV6-2/TRBV6-3,TGTGCCAGCAGTTACTCGTCAGCGAACACCGGGGAGCTGTTTTTT,CASSYSSANTGELFF
TRBJ1-1,few,-,TRBV27,TGTGCCAGCAGCCCCCGCAGGGGGAACACTGAAGCTTTCTTT,CASSPRRGNTEAFF
TRBJ2-7,-,-,TRBV20-1,TGCAGTGCTAGAGCGCAAGGGGGGTATTACGAGCAGTACTTC,CSARAQGGYYEQYF
TRBJ2-5,few,TRBD1,TRBV25-1,TGTGCCAGCAGTCCCCGGACAGGGTACGGGGAGACCCAGTACTTC,CASSPRTGYGETQYF
TRBJ2-1,few,-,TRBV15,TGTGCCACCAGCAGAGACAGGGTATGGCCCTACAATGAGCAGTTCTTC,CATSRDRVWPYNEQFF
TRBJ1-2,-,-,TRBV29-1,TGCAGCGTTATGGTCCAGGGGACCTATGGCTACACCTTC,CSVMVQGTYGYTF
TRBJ1-5,few,-,TRBV6-5,TGTGCCAGCAGTTTAGGCGTATCAAATCAGCCCCAGCATTTT,CASSLGVSNQPQHF
TRBJ2-1,-,-,TRBV20-1,TGCAGTGGAGGGGGGGCATGGAATGAGCAGTTCTTC,CSGGGAWNEQFF
TRBJ2-3,-,-,TRBV11-3,TGTGCCAGCAGCTTTTCGCCGGATACAGATACGCAGTATTTT,CASSFSPDTDTQYF
TRBJ1-2,-,-,TRBV10-2,TGCGCCAGCAGGAGGGGTCAGGGTGGAGGCTACACCTTC,CASRRGQGGGYTF
TRBJ2-1,-,TRBD1,TRBV29-1,TGCAGCGTTGCTCCCGGGACAGGGGCCTACAATGAGCAGTTCTTC,CSVAPGTGAYNEQFF
TRBJ2-3,-,TRBD2,TRBV7-9,TGTGCCAGCAGCTTAGTCGGCGGGGGGGCGACAGATACGCAGTATTTT,CASSLVGGGATDTQYF
TRBJ2-7,-,TRBD1,TRBV2,TGTGCCTCACAGGGGGGTAGCGAAGACGAGCAGTACTTC,CASQGGSEDEQYF
TRBJ2-1,-,TRBD2,TRBV20-1,TGCAGTGCGGGACTAGCGGGGTCTTCCAATGAGCAGTTCTTC,CSAGLAGSSNEQFF
TRBJ2-7,few,-,TRBV20-1,TGCAGTGCTAGAGAAGGGGAAGAACCCTCCTACGAGCAGTACTTC,CSAREGEEPSYEQYF
TRBJ2-3,-,TRBD1,TRBV4-3,TGCGCCAGCAGCCAAGGGGCCGGGACAGGGTATGGAGATACGCAGTATTTT,CASSQGAGTGYGDTQYF
TRBJ2-7,-,-,TRBV27,TGTGCCAGCAGCCTCCGGGACTTCCTCTACAATGAGCAGTACTTC,CASSLRDFLYNEQYF
TRBJ2-1,few,-,TRBV20-1,TGCAGTGCTAGAGGGATACAGACTAGTAATGAGCAGTTCTTC,CSARGIQTSNEQFF
TRBJ1-5,few,-,TRBV7-2,TGTGCCAGCAGCCCCCAGGGAGACAATCAGCCCCAGCATTTT,CASSPQGDNQPQHF
TRBJ1-2,-,TRBD1,TRBV5-1,TGCGCCAGCAGCTTGGGGGTTCTGGACAGGGGAAACTATGGCTACACCTTC,CASSLGVLDRGNYGYTF
TRBJ1-2,-,TRBD1,TRBV6-5,TGTGCCAGCAGTGGGGGACAGCCCTCCTATGGCTACACCTTC,CASSGGQPSYGYTF
TRBJ2-1,-,-,TRBV6-2/TRBV6-3,TGTGCCAGCAGCCGGCGCTGGGCGGATGAGCAGTTCTTC,CASSRRWADEQFF
TRBJ2-7,-,TRBD2,TRBV10-3,TGTGCCATCAGTGAGGGACTAGCATGGTACGAGCAGTACTTC,CAISEGLAWYEQYF
TRBJ1-4,-,-,TRBV20-1,TGCAGTGCTAGCCTGCCGAGGGGGGATAATGAAAAACTGTTTTTT,CSASLPRGDNEKLFF
TRBJ1-2,-,-,TRBV7-2,TGTGCCAGCAGCCGGCCGGGGATGGTTAACTATGGCTACACCTTC,CASSRPGMVNYGYTF
TRBJ2-7,-,TRBD2,TRBV27,TGTGCCAGCAGTCGCTCCCACGGGACTAGTTATACCTACGAGCAGTACTTC,CASSRSHGTSYTYEQYF
TRBJ2-7,-,-,TRBV6-5,TGTGCCAGCGAGGGGCCGGGTAATGAGCAGTACTTC,CASEGPGNEQYF
TRBJ2-7,-,TRBD2,TRBV7-2,TGTGCCAGCAGCACCTACCCGGCACTAGCGGGGGGACCTATCTACGAGCAGTACTTC,CASSTYPALAGGPIYEQYF
TRBJ1-4,-,-,TRBV19,TGTGCCAGTAGACCCCGGGACATTCAATATGAAAAACTGTTTTTT,CASRPRDIQYEKLFF